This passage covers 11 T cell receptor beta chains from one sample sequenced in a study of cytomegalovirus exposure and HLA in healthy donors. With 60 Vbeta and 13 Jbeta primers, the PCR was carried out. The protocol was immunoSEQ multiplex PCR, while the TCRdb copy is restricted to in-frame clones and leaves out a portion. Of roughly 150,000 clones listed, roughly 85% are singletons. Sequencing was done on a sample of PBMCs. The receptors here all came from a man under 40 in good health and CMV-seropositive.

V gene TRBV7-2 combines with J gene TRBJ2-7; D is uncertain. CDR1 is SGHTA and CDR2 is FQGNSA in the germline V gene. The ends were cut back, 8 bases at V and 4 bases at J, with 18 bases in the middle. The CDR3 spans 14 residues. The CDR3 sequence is CASRPPAGTYEQYF. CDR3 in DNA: TGTGCCAGCCGGCCCCCGGCAGGAACGTACGAGCAGTACTTC.

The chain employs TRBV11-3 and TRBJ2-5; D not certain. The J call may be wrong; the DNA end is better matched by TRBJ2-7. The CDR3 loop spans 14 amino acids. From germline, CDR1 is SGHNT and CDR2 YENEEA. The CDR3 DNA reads TGTGCCAGCAGCTCCCCCAACCAGGCCTACGAGCAGTACTTC. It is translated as CASSSPNQAYEQYF.

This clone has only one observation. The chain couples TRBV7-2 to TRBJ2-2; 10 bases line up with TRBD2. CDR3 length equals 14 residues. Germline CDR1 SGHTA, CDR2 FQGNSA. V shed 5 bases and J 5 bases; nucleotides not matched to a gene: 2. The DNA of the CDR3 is TGTGCCAGCAGCCGTAGCGGGAGGACCGGGGAGCTGTTTTTT. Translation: CASSRSGRTGELFF. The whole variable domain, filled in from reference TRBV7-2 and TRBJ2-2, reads GAGVSQSPSNKVTEKGKDVELRCDPISGHTALYWYRQSLGQGLEFLIYFQGNSAPDKSGLPSDRFSAERTGGSVSTLTIQRTQQEDSAVYLCASSRSGRTGELFFGEGSRLTVL.

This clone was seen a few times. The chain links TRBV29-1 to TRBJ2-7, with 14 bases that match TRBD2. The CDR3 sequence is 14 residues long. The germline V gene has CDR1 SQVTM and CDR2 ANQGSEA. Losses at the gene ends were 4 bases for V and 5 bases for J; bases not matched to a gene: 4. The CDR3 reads CSVAGTSGSNEQYV. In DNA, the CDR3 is TGCAGCGTTGCCGGGACTAGCGGGAGCAACGAGCAGTACGTC.

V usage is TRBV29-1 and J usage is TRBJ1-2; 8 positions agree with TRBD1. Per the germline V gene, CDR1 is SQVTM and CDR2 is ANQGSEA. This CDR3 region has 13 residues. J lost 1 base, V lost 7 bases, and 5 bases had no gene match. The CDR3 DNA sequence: TGCAGCGCCGGGACAGGCGATAACTATGGCTACACCTTC. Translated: CSAGTGDNYGYTF.

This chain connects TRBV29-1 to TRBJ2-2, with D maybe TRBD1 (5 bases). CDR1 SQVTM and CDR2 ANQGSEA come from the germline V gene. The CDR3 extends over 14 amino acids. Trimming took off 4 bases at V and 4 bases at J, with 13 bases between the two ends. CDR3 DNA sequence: TGCAGCGTTGCTCTCTTCCAGGGCACCGGGGAGCTGTTTTTT. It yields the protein CSVALFQGTGELFF.

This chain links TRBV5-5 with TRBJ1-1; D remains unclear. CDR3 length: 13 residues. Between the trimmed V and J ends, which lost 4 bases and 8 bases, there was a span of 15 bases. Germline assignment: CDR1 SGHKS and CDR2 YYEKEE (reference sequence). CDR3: CASSVRRGIEAFF. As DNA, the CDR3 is TGTGCCAGCAGCGTGCGTCGGGGTATCGAAGCTTTCTTT.

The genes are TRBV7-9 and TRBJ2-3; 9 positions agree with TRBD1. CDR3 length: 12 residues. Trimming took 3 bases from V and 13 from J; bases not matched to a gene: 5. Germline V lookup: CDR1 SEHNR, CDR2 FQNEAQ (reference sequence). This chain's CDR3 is CASSFETGGEYF. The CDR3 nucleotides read TGTGCCAGCAGCTTTGAGACAGGGGGAGAGTATTTT.

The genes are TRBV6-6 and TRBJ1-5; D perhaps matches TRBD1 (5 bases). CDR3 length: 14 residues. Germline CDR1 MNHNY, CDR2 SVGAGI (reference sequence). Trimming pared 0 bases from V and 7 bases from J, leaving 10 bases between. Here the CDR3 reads CASSYSDGGQPQHF. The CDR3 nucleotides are TGTGCCAGCAGTTACTCGGACGGGGGGCAGCCCCAGCATTTT.

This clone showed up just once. CDR3 DNA sequence: TGTGCCAGCAGCTTACACGGCCCGACAGGCTACACCTTC. It translates to CASSLHGPTGYTF. The V gene is TRBV7-9, the J gene TRBJ1-2; D remains unclear. V lost 2 bases and J 8 bases, leaving 12 bases between the germline ends. The germline CDR1 and CDR2 sequences are SEHNR and FQNEAQ (reference sequence). The CDR3 contains 13 residues.

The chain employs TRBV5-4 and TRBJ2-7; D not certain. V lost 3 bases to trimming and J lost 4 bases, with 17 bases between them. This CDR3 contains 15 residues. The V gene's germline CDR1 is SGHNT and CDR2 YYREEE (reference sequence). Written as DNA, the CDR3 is TGTGCCAGCAGCTCGTCCGGCGACACCCCTTACGAGCAGTACTTC. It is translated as CASSSSGDTPYEQYF.